This is a list of T cell receptor beta chains from one sample in a study of human T cells and chemical hapten exposure. TCRdb reanalysed the RACE reads using MiXCR and keeps one entry per CDR3 protein. The top ten clones hold roughly 3.3% of a sample with approximately 70,000 distinct CDR3 sequences, around 9.5% of them seen once. The sequencing used whole blood, collected in connection with sensitization to the hapten diphenylcyclopropenone (DPC). The source is a woman aged 40 to 49 with alopecia areata. Some clones in this sample may be carry-over from other donors' samples. Each CDR3 is given with its conserved first and last residue. A D gene is named only where the DNA matches it firmly. Not every row has a clone size; where given, it reads once, few, many or a size class.

abundance: many
j_gene: TRBJ1-1
v_gene: TRBV27
d_gene: TRBD1
CDR3aa: CASRGQGGSGEAFF
CDR3nt: TGTGCCAGCAGAGGACAGGGCGGAAGCGGTGAAGCTTTCTTT

abundance: many
j_gene: TRBJ1-2
v_gene: TRBV7-9
d_gene: -
CDR3aa: CASSLGAAGYTF
CDR3nt: TGTGCCAGCAGCTTGGGGGCCGCTGGCTACACCTTC

abundance: many
j_gene: TRBJ1-5
v_gene: TRBV6-1
d_gene: TRBD1
CDR3aa: CASSPGQGVFGQPQHF
CDR3nt: TGTGCCAGCAGTCCGGGACAGGGGGTTTTCGGACAGCCCCAGCATTTT

abundance: -
j_gene: TRBJ2-1
v_gene: TRBV7-9
d_gene: -
CDR3aa: CASSLEPGGPNEQFF
CDR3nt: TGTGCCAGCAGCTTAGAACCCGGGGGGCCGAATGAGCAGTTCTTC

abundance: -
j_gene: TRBJ1-1
v_gene: TRBV6-5
d_gene: -
CDR3aa: CASSGPQGNTEAFF
CDR3nt: TGTGCCAGCAGTGGCCCGCAGGGGAACACTGAAGCTTTCTTT

abundance: many
j_gene: TRBJ2-5
v_gene: TRBV7-8
d_gene: TRBD2
CDR3aa: CASSLARVAGGKETQYF
CDR3nt: TGTGCCAGCAGCTTAGCGCGGGTAGCGGGGGGGAAAGAGACCCAGTACTTC

abundance: -
j_gene: TRBJ2-5
v_gene: TRBV11-2
d_gene: -
CDR3aa: CASSLVPETQYF
CDR3nt: TGTGCCAGCAGCTTAGTCCCCGAGACCCAGTACTTC

abundance: many
j_gene: TRBJ2-3
v_gene: TRBV11-2
d_gene: -
CDR3aa: CASSLRAPIWQSPDTQYF
CDR3nt: TGTGCCAGCAGCTTAAGGGCCCCTATTTGGCAATCGCCAGATACGCAGTATTTT

abundance: -
j_gene: TRBJ1-2
v_gene: TRBV7-2
d_gene: TRBD1
CDR3aa: CASSPLQGEATIDGYAF
CDR3nt: TGTGCCAGCAGCCCGTTACAGGGGGAGGCAACTATTGATGGCTACGCCTTC

abundance: -
j_gene: TRBJ2-1
v_gene: TRBV2
d_gene: TRBD1
CDR3aa: CASSPGTGGISEQFF
CDR3nt: TGTGCCAGCAGTCCGGGGACAGGGGGAATAAGTGAGCAGTTCTTC

abundance: -
j_gene: TRBJ1-2
v_gene: TRBV29-1
d_gene: TRBD1
CDR3aa: CSVDRDRGNYGYTF
CDR3nt: TGCAGCGTTGACAGGGACAGGGGAAACTATGGCTACACCTTC

abundance: few
j_gene: TRBJ1-2
v_gene: TRBV5-1
d_gene: TRBD1
CDR3aa: CASSSRTGSSYGYTF
CDR3nt: TGCGCCAGCAGCTCGCGGACAGGGTCGAGCTATGGCTACACCTTC

abundance: few
j_gene: TRBJ2-7
v_gene: TRBV20-1
d_gene: -
CDR3aa: CSASLGRTYEQYF
CDR3nt: TGCAGTGCTAGTTTGGGCAGGACCTACGAGCAGTACTTC

abundance: many
j_gene: TRBJ2-2
v_gene: TRBV4-3
d_gene: TRBD1
CDR3aa: CASSRDRGPGELFF
CDR3nt: TGCGCCAGCAGCCGGGACAGGGGGCCGGGGGAGCTGTTTTTT

abundance: few
j_gene: TRBJ1-1
v_gene: TRBV6-6
d_gene: -
CDR3aa: CASSLSREAFF
CDR3nt: TGTGCCAGCAGTCTGAGCAGGGAAGCTTTCTTT

abundance: few
j_gene: TRBJ1-1
v_gene: TRBV7-9
d_gene: -
CDR3aa: CASTRRTVNIEAFF
CDR3nt: TGTGCCAGCACCCGACGGACAGTGAACATTGAAGCTTTCTTT